The 25 T cell receptor beta chains presented below share a single source sample, sequenced in a study of vaccination and CD4 T cells after COVID-19. Their recognized antigens are unknown. The sample's treatment: approximately 9-day PBMC culture with coronavirus spike peptide pools or control peptides (ViraFEST assay). The Oncomine TCR Beta short-read assay was applied to DNA of cultured CD4+ T cells. TCRdb independently ran MiXCR on the PCR reads; one entry per CDR3 protein. This repertoire shows about 15,000 distinct CDR3 sequences, 40% to 60% found once; its top ten account for less than 11%. The input for sequencing was CD4+ T cells from blood, cultured in vitro, taken before SARS-CoV-2 vaccination. Source of these receptors: a human donor who had recovered from COVID-19.

The chain uses TRBV2 and TRBJ2-1; D unresolved. V lost 4 bases and J 5 bases, leaving 9 bases between the germline ends. Germline CDR1 and CDR2: SNHLY and FYNNEI. This CDR3 has 13 amino acids. The CDR3, as DNA: TGTGCCAGCAGTGCTGACTTTGACAATGAGCAGTTCTTC. This sequence encodes CASSADFDNEQFF.

This chain uses TRBV2 with TRBJ1-5, with 7 bases that match TRBD1. From germline, CDR1 is SNHLY and CDR2 FYNNEI. V gave up 5 bases and J gave up 4 bases; unmatched junction bases: 5. The CDR3 is made up of 14 amino acids. CDR3 nucleotide sequence: TGTGCCAGCAGTCGGGACAGTTTTAATCAGCCCCAGCATTTT. It translates to CASSRDSFNQPQHF.

The chain combines TRBV29-1 with TRBJ1-2; unclear D gene. The CDR3 consists of 12 residues. V lost 3 bases, J lost 4 bases, and 9 bases lay in between. Germline CDR1 SQVTM, CDR2 ANQGSEA. In DNA, the CDR3 is TGCAGCGTTGATACAGTAATCTATGGCTACACCTTC. Residues: CSVDTVIYGYTF. Filled out from reference TRBV29-1 and TRBJ1-2, the complete variable domain reads SAVISQKPSRDICQRGTSLTIQCQVDSQVTMMFWYRQQPGQSLTLIATANQGSEATYESGFVIDKFPISRPNLTFSTLTVSNMSPEDSSIYLCSVDTVIYGYTFGSGTRLTVV.

The rearrangement uses TRBV7-9 and TRBJ2-6, with D perhaps matching TRBD1 (6 bases). V dropped 2 bases and J dropped 2 bases, with 10 bases sitting between them. Germline loops: CDR1 SEHNR, CDR2 FQNEAQ (reference sequence). This CDR3 comprises 16 residues. The CDR3 sequence: CASSLLGAPGANVLTF. The CDR3 DNA reads TGTGCCAGCAGCTTATTGGGGGCCCCTGGGGCCAACGTCCTGACTTTC.

The V gene is TRBV7-9, the J gene TRBJ2-7; TRBD2 matches at 12 bases. CDR3 length: 17 amino acids. V trimming: 1 base; J trimming: 3 bases; junction bases outside the gene matches: 7. The germline V gene encodes CDR1 SEHNR and CDR2 FQNEAQ (reference sequence). The CDR3 sequence: CASSLGGLAGLIYEQYF. The DNA for the CDR3 is TGTGCCAGCAGCTTAGGCGGACTAGCGGGATTAATCTACGAGCAGTACTTC. Drawing the rest from reference TRBV7-9 and TRBJ2-7, the complete variable domain is DTGVSQNPRHKITKRGQNVTFRCDPISEHNRLYWYRQTLGQGPEFLTYFQNEAQLEKSRLLSDRFSAERPKGSFSTLEIQRTEQGDSAMYLCASSLGGLAGLIYEQYFGPGTRLTVT.

This chain joins TRBV20-1 and TRBJ2-3; 7 bases align to TRBD2. The CDR3 sequence is 16 residues long. Looked up from germline, CDR1 is DFQATT and CDR2 is SNEGSKA (reference sequence). V lost 3 bases and J lost 4; bases outside the gene matches: 13. The CDR3 nucleotides read TGCAGTGCTAGGGGGAGGGCTCCGGGACTCGCAGATACGCAGTATTTT. Translated: CSARGRAPGLADTQYF.

The chain uses TRBV6-5 and TRBJ1-2, with D uncertain. The ends were cut back, 4 bases at V and 5 bases at J, with 20 bases in the middle. The CDR3 extends over 16 amino acids. From germline, CDR1 is MNHEY and CDR2 SVGAGI. The CDR3 is CASSSSRTALGYGYTF. The CDR3 DNA follows: TGTGCCAGCAGTTCTTCTCGGACTGCGTTGGGGTATGGCTACACCTTC.

The chain recombines TRBV12-3 or TRBV12-4 with TRBJ2-1; tentatively, D is TRBD1 or TRBD2 (5 bases each). The V end lost 3 bases, the J end lost 16 bases, and 19 bases lay between the germline ends. This CDR3 is 13 amino acids long. This chain's CDR3 is CASSLGDRGSAFF. The CDR3 nucleotides read TGTGCCAGCAGTTTGGGGGATCGAGGGAGTGCATTCTTC.

The gene calls are TRBV6-4 and TRBJ2-5, with 7 bases aligning to TRBD1. Germline V gives CDR1 MRHNA, CDR2 SNTAGT. Trimming took 4 bases from V and 4 from J; bases not matched to a gene: 9. This CDR3 is 15 amino acids long. In DNA form, the CDR3 reads TGTGCCAGCAGTGCCCGACAGGGATTTTCAGAGACCCAGTACTTC. This sequence encodes CASSARQGFSETQYF.

CDR3 in DNA: TGCGCCAGCAGCCAGCACAGGGGCTATCAGCAGTTCTTC. This encodes CASSQHRGYQQFF. The genes are TRBV4-3 and TRBJ2-1; 7 bases align to TRBD1. Germline V lookup: CDR1 LGHNA, CDR2 YSLEER. This CDR3 has 13 amino acids. Unmatched junction bases numbered 7, after V lost 3 bases and J lost 11 bases.

This clonotype was recorded a few times. The J gene is TRBJ2-1, the V gene TRBV7-3; 8 bases line up with TRBD2. V lost 5 bases to trimming and J lost 9 bases; unmatched junction nucleotides: 12. Germline CDR1 is SGHTA and CDR2 is FQGTGA. The CDR3 has 15 residues. CDR3 residues: CASSTGGGPGGEQFF. The DNA of the CDR3 is TGTGCCAGCAGCACGGGAGGGGGTCCTGGGGGTGAGCAGTTCTTC.

This sequence joins TRBV6-1 and TRBJ1-2, with D perhaps TRBD1 (6 bases). The V gene's germline CDR1 is MNHNS and CDR2 SASEGT. Trimming pared 2 bases from V and 3 bases from J, leaving 10 bases between. This CDR3 has 14 residues. CDR3 bases: TGTGCCAGCAGTGAATCCCAGGGGTACTATGGCTACACCTTC. Translating it yields CASSESQGYYGYTF.

This chain connects TRBV20-1 to TRBJ1-2, with TRBD1 identical over 7 bases. Germline V gives CDR1 DFQATT, CDR2 SNEGSKA (reference sequence). The V gene end was trimmed by 1 base and the J gene end by 1 base; junction bases not matched to a gene: 21. The length of the CDR3 is 20 residues. CDR3 sequence reads: CSARGLATGPGQRVNYGYTF. CDR3 sequence (DNA): TGCAGTGCTAGAGGGCTGGCTACAGGCCCGGGACAGAGAGTTAACTATGGCTACACCTTC.

The chain is built from TRBV6-1 and TRBJ2-1; the match to TRBD2 covers 13 bases. This CDR3 has 12 amino acids. The junction had 5 bases not matched to a gene; V was cut back by 7 bases and J by 14 bases. Germline V gives CDR1 MNHNS, CDR2 SASEGT. The CDR3 DNA follows: TGTGCCAGCACCGGACTAGCGGGGGTTGAGTTCTTC. This gives the protein CASTGLAGVEFF.

This clonotype was detected only a few times. The genes are TRBV7-2 and TRBJ1-1; D is unresolved. Per the germline V gene, CDR1 is SGHTA and CDR2 is FQGNSA. Trimming cost V 2 bases and J 0 bases, with 16 bases left between them. CDR3 length: 17 residues. The CDR3 loop reads CASSLSPGLIMNTEAFF. CDR3 nucleotides: TGTGCCAGCAGCTTAAGTCCGGGGTTGATCATGAACACTGAAGCTTTCTTT. The whole variable domain, remainder taken from reference TRBV7-2 and TRBJ1-1, is GAGVSQSPSNKVTEKGKDVELRCDPISGHTALYWYRQSLGQGLEFLIYFQGNSAPDKSGLPSDRFSAERTGGSVSTLTIQRTQQEDSAVYLCASSLSPGLIMNTEAFFGQGTRLTVV.

V is TRBV7-2 and J is TRBJ2-3, with a weak D call TRBD2 (6 bases). Per the germline V gene, CDR1 is SGHTA and CDR2 is FQGNSA. V was trimmed by 5 bases and J by 7 bases, leaving 13 bases between them. This CDR3 region has 13 residues. The CDR3 coding sequence is TGTGCCAGCAGCCCCGGACTACTTAATACGCAGTATTTT. Amino acid sequence: CASSPGLLNTQYF.

The J gene is TRBJ2-2, the V gene TRBV20-1; 11 nucleotides agree with TRBD1. Germline V lookup: CDR1 DFQATT, CDR2 SNEGSKA (reference sequence). The CDR3 is 15 residues long. After removal of 7 bases from V and 4 bases from J, the junction contained 8 bases not matched to a gene. The CDR3 DNA sequence: TGCAGTGTATGGACAGGGGGCGCAGGCACCGGGGAGCTGTTTTTT. Protein product: CSVWTGGAGTGELFF.

The chain combines TRBV6-1 with TRBJ2-7; possibly TRBD2 for D (6 bases). The V end lost 5 bases, the J end lost 1 base, and 9 bases lay between the germline ends. Germline V gene data show CDR1 as MNHNS and CDR2 as SASEGT. CDR3 length: 13 residues. CDR3: CASSPGLSYEQYF. Written as DNA, the CDR3 is TGTGCCAGCAGTCCGGGACTTTCCTACGAGCAGTACTTC.

The chain couples TRBV27 to TRBJ1-2; weak D call: TRBD1 (6 bases). The ends were cut back, 5 bases at V and 8 bases at J, with 21 bases in the middle. Germline V gives CDR1 MNHEY, CDR2 SMNVEV (reference sequence). This CDR3 has 15 residues. The CDR3 reads CASSPITGLMIGYTF. CDR3 DNA: TGTGCCAGCAGTCCCATCACAGGGTTAATGATAGGCTACACCTTC.

The CDR3 loop is CASSLGAGGNLRLFF. CDR3 DNA: TGTGCCAGCAGCTTAGGGGCAGGGGGCAACTTAAGACTGTTTTTT. The chain links TRBV7-8 to TRBJ1-4, with 8 bases identical to TRBD1. The CDR3 has 15 amino acids. Per germline, CDR1 SGHVS and CDR2 FQNEAQ. After removal of 1 base from V and 13 bases from J, the junction contained 11 bases not matched to a gene.

The V and J genes are TRBV12-3 or TRBV12-4 and TRBJ1-1; D not resolved. The CDR3 has 14 residues. Trimming took off 6 bases at V and 0 bases at J, with 11 bases between the two ends. In DNA, the CDR3 is TGTGCCAGCAGACTCGGGCACCTGAACACTGAAGCTTTCTTT. Protein: CASRLGHLNTEAFF.

In this sample, this clonotype turned up a few times. The chain couples TRBV20-1 to TRBJ1-6; D uncertain. V dropped 3 bases and J dropped 7 bases, with 10 bases sitting between them. The CDR3 extends over 13 amino acids. CDR1 DFQATT and CDR2 SNEGSKA come from the germline V gene (reference sequence). CDR3 amino acids: CSASAGLNSPLHF. CDR3 coding DNA: TGCAGTGCTAGTGCAGGACTGAATTCACCCCTCCACTTT.

CDR3 coding DNA: TGTGCCAGCAGCGAGACAGGGGGCACGAACACTGAAGCTTTCTTT. It translates to CASSETGGTNTEAFF. The genes are TRBV7-2 and TRBJ1-1; 10 positions agree with TRBD1. Germline V gene lookup returns CDR1 SGHTA and CDR2 FQGNSA. The trim removed 5 bases at V and 1 base at J, leaving 4 bases unmatched. This CDR3 is built from 15 residues. The variable domain in full, with the rest retrieved from reference TRBV7-2 and TRBJ1-1, is GAGVSQSPSNKVTEKGKDVELRCDPISGHTALYWYRQSLGQGLEFLIYFQGNSAPDKSGLPSDRFSAERTGGSVSTLTIQRTQQEDSAVYLCASSETGGTNTEAFFGQGTRLTVV.

The chain couples TRBV19 to TRBJ1-1, with a possible D match to TRBD1 (5 bases). This CDR3 is built from 15 residues. From germline, CDR1 is LNHDA and CDR2 SQIVND (reference sequence). Trimming pared 2 bases from V and 5 bases from J, leaving 15 bases between. Here the CDR3 DNA reads TGTGCCAGTAGTATAATGGGGTCCCGGGGGACTGAAGCTTTCTTT. This encodes CASSIMGSRGTEAFF.

This clonotype was seen a few times. This rearrangement joins TRBV19 to TRBJ1-6; 8 bases map to TRBD1. Trimming cost V 5 bases and J 4 bases; bases outside gene matches: 7. Per germline, CDR1 LNHDA and CDR2 SQIVND (reference sequence). CDR3 length equals 16 residues. Written as DNA, the CDR3 is TGTGCCAGTAGTCCCCGACAGGGGAATTATAATTCACCCCTCCACTTT. Its protein is CASSPRQGNYNSPLHF.